This TCR beta chain was recovered during a study of cytomegalovirus exposure and HLA in healthy donors. Study overall: Findings of an earlier analysis included 90 million to 120 million unique TCR beta sequences from 200 million or so T cells. The study, taken as a whole, reports: Association of roughly 18,000 TCR beta sequences with HLA alleles was found at 0.05 false discovery rate in a later analysis. Most TCR sequences proved rare, with some public TCRs found in many donors.

For this clone: What it binds is not known.

The CDR3 consists of 12 residues. Trimming shortened V by 1 base and J by 7 bases, and 7 bases separated the two germline ends. Germline lookup yields CDR1 LGHNA and CDR2 YNFKEQ. PCR employed 60 Vbeta and 13 Jbeta primers. Under the authors' procedure: About 80 million unique TCR beta chains, approximately 11 million of them shared, were counted by a later analysis. The assay was immunoSEQ multiplex PCR, and TCRdb's table has in-frame clones only and misses some. V and J calls plus clone size are reproduced from that table; the DNA served to infer D and trimming. The repertoire has about 96,000 clones, about four fifths of them found once; the top ten carry around an eighth.

Sequences were obtained from PBMCs. The origin of this receptor is a woman in her seventies in good health and CMV-seropositive. V gene TRBV4-2 combines with J gene TRBJ1-2; D remains ambiguous. The DNA for the CDR3 is TGTGCCAGCAGCCAAGCAACGGTTGGCTACACCTTC. Residues: CASSQATVGYTF.